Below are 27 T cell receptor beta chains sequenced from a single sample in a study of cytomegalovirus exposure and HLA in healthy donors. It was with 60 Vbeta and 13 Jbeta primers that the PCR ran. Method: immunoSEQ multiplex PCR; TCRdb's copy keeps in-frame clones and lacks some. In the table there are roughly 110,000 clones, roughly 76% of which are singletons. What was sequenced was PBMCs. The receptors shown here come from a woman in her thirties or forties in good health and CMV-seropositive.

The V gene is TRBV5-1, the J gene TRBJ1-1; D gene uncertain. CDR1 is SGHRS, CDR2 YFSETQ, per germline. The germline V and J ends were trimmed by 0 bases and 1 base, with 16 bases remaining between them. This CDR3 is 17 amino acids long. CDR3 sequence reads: CASSLGPRGGGNTEAFF. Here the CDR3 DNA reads TGCGCCAGCAGCTTGGGGCCTCGGGGAGGCGGGAACACTGAAGCTTTCTTT.

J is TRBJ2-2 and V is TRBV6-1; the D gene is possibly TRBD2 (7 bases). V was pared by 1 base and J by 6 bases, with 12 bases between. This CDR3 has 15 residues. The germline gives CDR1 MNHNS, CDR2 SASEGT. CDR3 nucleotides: TGTGCCAGCAGTGAAGTTTCGGGGGGCGCCGGGGAGCTGTTTTTT. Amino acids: CASSEVSGGAGELFF.

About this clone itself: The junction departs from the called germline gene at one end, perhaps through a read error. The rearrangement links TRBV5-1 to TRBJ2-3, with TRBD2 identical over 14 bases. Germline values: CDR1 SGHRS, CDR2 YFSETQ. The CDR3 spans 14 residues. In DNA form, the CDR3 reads TGCGCCAGCAGCTTGGGACTAGCGGGGGGGCTTGAAGATTTT. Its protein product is CASSLGLAGGLEDF.

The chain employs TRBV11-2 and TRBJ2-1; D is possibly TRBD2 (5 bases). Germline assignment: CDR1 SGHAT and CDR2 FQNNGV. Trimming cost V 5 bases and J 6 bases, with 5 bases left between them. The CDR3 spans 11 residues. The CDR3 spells CASSSGNEQFF. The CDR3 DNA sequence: TGTGCCAGCAGCAGCGGCAATGAGCAGTTCTTC.

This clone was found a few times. CDR3 sequence reads: CATSREVTVRGEQYF. In nucleotides, the CDR3 is TGTGCCACCAGCAGAGAGGTAACCGTACGGGGCGAGCAGTACTTC. This sequence joins TRBV15 and TRBJ2-7; a weak D match, TRBD2 (5 bases). The CDR3 has 15 amino acids. V lost 0 bases, J lost 6 bases, and 15 bases lay in between. The germline V gene encodes CDR1 LNHNV and CDR2 YYDKDF (reference sequence).

The CDR3 DNA reads as TGTGCCAGCAGCGCCACGGGGGGCAGGACAGATACGCAGTATTTT. Its translation: CASSATGGRTDTQYF. The chain uses TRBV7-2 and TRBJ2-3; D may be TRBD2 (7 bases). The CDR3 length is 15 residues. V lost 5 bases to trimming and J lost 3 bases, with 15 bases between them. CDR1 is SGHTA, CDR2 FQGNSA, per germline. Full variable domain (remainder filled in from reference TRBV7-2 and TRBJ2-3): GAGVSQSPSNKVTEKGKDVELRCDPISGHTALYWYRQSLGQGLEFLIYFQGNSAPDKSGLPSDRFSAERTGGSVSTLTIQRTQQEDSAVYLCASSATGGRTDTQYFGPGTRLTVL.

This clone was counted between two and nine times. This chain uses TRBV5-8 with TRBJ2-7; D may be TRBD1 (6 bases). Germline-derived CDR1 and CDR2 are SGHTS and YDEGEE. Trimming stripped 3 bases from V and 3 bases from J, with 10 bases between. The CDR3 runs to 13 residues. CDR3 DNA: TGTGCCAGCAGCTCGGGACACCTCTACGAGCAGTACTTC. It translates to CASSSGHLYEQYF.

CDR3 region: CASRTQGALYGYTF. CDR3 DNA sequence: TGTGCCAGCAGGACCCAGGGGGCTTTGTATGGCTACACCTTC. The J gene is TRBJ1-2, the V gene TRBV6-5; 8 positions agree with TRBD1. CDR1 is MNHEY, CDR2 SVGAGI, per germline. CDR3 length: 14 amino acids. Germline trimming cut 6 bases from V and 5 bases from J; bases unmatched to any gene: 8.

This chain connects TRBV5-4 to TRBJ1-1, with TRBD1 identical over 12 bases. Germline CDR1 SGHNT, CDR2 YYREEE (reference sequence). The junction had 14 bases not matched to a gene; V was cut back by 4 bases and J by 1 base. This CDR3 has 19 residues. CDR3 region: CASSPRGGTGGMRNTEAFF. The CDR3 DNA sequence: TGTGCCAGCAGCCCCAGGGGGGGGACAGGGGGCATGAGGAACACTGAAGCTTTCTTT.

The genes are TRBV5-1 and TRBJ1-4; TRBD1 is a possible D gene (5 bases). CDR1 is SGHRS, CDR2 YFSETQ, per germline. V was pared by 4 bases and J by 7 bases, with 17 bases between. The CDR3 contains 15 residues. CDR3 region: CASSPGGSSGEKLFF. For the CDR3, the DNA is TGCGCCAGCAGCCCCGGGGGATCCTCGGGTGAAAAACTGTTTTTT.

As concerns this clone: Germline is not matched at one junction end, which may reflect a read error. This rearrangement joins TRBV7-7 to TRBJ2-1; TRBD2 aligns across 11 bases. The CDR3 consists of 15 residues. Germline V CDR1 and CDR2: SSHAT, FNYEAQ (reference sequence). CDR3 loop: CASSLAGGPYNEQFF. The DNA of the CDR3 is TGTGCTAGCAGCTTAGCGGGGGGGCCCTACAATGAGCAGTTCTTC.

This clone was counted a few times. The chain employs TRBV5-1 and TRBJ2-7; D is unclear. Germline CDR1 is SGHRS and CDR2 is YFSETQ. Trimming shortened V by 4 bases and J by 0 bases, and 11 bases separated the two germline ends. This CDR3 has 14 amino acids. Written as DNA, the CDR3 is TGCGCCAGCAGCGATACTGCGAGCTCCTACGAGCAGTACTTC. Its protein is CASSDTASSYEQYF.

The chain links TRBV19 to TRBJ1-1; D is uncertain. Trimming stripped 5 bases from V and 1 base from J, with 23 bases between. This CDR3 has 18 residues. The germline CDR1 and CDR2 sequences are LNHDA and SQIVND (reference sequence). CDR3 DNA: TGTGCCAGTAGTTCCGGGAGGATGACGGCTTTTACGAACACTGAAGCTTTCTTT. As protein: CASSSGRMTAFTNTEAFF. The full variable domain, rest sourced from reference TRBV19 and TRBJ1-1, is DGGITQSPKYLFRKEGQNVTLSCEQNLNHDAMYWYRQDPGQGLRLIYYSQIVNDFQKGDIAEGYSVSREKKESFPLTVTSAQKNPTAFYLCASSSGRMTAFTNTEAFFGQGTRLTVV.

The CDR3 nucleotides are TGTGCCAGCAGCTCCGCCCCAGGCGCCACCGGGGAGCTGTTTTTT. Protein: CASSSAPGATGELFF. The chain employs TRBV5-4 and TRBJ2-2; D is ambiguous. The CDR3 spans 15 residues. Germline V gives CDR1 SGHNT, CDR2 YYREEE (reference sequence). Deletions cut 3 bases from V and 4 bases from J, with 13 bases between.

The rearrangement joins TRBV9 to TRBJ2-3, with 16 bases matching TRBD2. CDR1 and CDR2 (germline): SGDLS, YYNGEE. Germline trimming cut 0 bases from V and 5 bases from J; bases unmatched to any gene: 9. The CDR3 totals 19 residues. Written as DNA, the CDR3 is TGTGCCAGCAGCGTAGGAAAGGGGACTAGCGGGGGGGCGATAGATACGCAGTATTTT. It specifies CASSVGKGTSGGAIDTQYF.

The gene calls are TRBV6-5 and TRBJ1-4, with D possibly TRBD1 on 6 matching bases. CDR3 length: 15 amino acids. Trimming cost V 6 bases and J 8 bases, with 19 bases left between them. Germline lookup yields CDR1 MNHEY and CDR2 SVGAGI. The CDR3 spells CASSHGQPTGEKLFF. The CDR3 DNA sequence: TGTGCCAGCAGCCACGGACAGCCCACAGGGGAAAAACTGTTTTTT.

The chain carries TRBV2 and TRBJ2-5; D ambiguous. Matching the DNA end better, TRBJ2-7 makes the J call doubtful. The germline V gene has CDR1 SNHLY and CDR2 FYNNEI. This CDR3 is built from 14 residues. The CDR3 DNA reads TGTGCCAGCAGTGAAGTTACCCTAGTTAGCGAGCAGTACTTC. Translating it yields CASSEVTLVSEQYF.

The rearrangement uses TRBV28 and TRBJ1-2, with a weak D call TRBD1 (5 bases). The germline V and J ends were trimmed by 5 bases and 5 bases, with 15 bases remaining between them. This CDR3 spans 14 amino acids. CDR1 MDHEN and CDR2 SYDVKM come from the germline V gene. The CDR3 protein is CASSRMTDFYGYTF. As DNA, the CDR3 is TGTGCCAGCAGTCGCATGACAGATTTTTATGGCTACACCTTC.

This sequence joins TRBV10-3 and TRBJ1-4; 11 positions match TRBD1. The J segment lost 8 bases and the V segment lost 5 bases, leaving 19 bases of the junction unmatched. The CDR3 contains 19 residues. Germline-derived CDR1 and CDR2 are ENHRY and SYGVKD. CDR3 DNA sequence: TGTGCCATCAGTTCTTCCGGCCGGGCGGCTGGGGACAGGGGGGAAAAACTGTTTTTT. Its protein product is CAISSSGRAAGDRGEKLFF.

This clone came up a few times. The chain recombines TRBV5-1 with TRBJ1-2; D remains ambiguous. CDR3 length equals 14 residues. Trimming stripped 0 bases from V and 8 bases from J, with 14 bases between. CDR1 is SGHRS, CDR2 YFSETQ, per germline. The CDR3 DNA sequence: TGCGCCAGCAGCTTGGCCGAAGGAGGGAGGGGCTACACCTTC. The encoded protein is CASSLAEGGRGYTF.

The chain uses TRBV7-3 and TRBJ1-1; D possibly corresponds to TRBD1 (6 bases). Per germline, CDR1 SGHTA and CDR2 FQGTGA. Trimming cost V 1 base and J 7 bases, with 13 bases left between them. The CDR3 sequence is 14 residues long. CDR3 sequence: CASSLIRGGGEAFF. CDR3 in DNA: TGTGCCAGCAGCTTAATCAGGGGCGGTGGTGAAGCTTTCTTT.

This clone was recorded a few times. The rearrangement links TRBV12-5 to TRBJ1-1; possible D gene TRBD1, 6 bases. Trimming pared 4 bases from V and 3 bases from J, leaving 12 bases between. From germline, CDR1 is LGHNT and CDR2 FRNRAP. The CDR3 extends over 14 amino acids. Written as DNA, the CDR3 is TGTGCTAGTGGTTCAAATACAGGGTACACTGAAGCTTTCTTT. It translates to CASGSNTGYTEAFF.

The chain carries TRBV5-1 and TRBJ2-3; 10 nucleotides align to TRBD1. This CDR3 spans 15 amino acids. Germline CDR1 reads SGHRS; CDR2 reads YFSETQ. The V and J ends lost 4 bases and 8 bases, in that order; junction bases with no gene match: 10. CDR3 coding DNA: TGCGCCAGCAGCGCCACGACAGGGGGCTTTGGTACGCAGTATTTT. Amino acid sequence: CASSATTGGFGTQYF. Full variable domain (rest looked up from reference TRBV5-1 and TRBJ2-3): KAGVTQTPRYLIKTRGQQVTLSCSPISGHRSVSWYQQTPGQGLQFLFEYFSETQRNKGNFPGRFSGRQFSNSRSEMNVSTLELGDSALYLCASSATTGGFGTQYFGPGTRLTVL.

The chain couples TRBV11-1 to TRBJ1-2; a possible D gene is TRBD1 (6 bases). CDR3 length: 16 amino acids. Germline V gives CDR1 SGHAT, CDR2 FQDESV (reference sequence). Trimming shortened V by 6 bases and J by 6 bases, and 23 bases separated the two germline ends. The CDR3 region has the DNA TGTGCCAGCAGTTCCGGGACACCCCCCTTTTCGAATGGCTACACCTTC. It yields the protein CASSSGTPPFSNGYTF.

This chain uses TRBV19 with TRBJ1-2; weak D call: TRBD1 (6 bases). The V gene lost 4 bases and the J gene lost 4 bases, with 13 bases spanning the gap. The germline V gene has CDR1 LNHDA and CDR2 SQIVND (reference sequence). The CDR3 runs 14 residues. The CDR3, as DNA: TGTGCCAGTAGTACCTACAGGGATCCCTATGGCTACACCTTC. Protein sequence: CASSTYRDPYGYTF.

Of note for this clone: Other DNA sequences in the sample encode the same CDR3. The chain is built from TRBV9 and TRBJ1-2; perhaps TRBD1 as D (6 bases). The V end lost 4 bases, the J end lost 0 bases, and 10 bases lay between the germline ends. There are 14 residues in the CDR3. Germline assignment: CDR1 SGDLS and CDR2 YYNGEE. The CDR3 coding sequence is TGTGCCAGCAGCCCCCGGGACACTAACTATGGCTACACCTTC. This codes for CASSPRDTNYGYTF.

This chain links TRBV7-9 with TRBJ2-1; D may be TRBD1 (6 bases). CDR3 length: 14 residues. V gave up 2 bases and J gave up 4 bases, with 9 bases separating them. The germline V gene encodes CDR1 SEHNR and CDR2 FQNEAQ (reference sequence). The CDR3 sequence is CASSLTQGYNEQFF. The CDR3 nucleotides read TGTGCCAGCAGCTTAACCCAGGGGTACAATGAGCAGTTCTTC. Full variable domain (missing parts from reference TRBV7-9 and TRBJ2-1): DTGVSQNPRHKITKRGQNVTFRCDPISEHNRLYWYRQTLGQGPEFLTYFQNEAQLEKSRLLSDRFSAERPKGSFSTLEIQRTEQGDSAMYLCASSLTQGYNEQFFGPGTRLTVL.